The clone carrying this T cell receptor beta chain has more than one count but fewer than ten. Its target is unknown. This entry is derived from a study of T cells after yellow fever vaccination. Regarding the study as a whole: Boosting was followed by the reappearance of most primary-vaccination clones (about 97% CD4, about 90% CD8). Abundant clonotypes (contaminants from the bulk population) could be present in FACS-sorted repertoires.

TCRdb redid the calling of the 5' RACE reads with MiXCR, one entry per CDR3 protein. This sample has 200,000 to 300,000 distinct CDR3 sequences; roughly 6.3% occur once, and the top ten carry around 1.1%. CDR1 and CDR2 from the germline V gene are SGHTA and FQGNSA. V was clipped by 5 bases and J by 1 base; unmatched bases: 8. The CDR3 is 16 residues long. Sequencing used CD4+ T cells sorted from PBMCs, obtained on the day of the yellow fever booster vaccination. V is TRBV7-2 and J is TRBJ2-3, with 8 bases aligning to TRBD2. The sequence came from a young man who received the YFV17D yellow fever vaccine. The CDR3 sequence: CASSPRGAGGTDTQYF. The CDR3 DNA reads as TGTGCCAGCAGCCCCCGGGGAGCGGGAGGCACAGATACGCAGTATTTT.